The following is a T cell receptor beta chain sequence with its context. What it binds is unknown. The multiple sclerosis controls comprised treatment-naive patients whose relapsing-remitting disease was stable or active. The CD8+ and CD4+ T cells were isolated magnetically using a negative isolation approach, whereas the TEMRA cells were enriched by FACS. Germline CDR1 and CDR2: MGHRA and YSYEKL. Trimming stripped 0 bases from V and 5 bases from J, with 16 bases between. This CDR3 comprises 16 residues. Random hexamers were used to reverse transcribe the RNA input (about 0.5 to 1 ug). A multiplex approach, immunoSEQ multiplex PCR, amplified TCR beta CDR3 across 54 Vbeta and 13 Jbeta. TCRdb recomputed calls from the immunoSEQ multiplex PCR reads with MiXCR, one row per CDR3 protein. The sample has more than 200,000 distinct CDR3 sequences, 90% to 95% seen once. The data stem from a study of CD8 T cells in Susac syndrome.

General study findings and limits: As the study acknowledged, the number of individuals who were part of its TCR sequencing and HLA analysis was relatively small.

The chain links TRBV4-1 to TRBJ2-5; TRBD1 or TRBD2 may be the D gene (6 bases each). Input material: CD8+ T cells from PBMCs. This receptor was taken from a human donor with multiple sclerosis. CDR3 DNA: TGCGCCAGCAGCCAAGATCGAGGGCAGGGGAGGGAGACCCAGTACTTC. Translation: CASSQDRGQGRETQYF.